The following is a T cell receptor beta chain sequence with its context. This sample is part of a study of blood T cell repertoires in COVID-19. Study at large: Some COVID-19 samples were acute and others convalescent; all came from the United States, Italy and Spain.

As processed by the authors: Reference gene primer amplification in the assay estimated nucleated cell counts. Repertoires were generated with immunoSEQ multiplex PCR, while TCRdb's copy carries only in-frame clones and drops some. That table furnishes V, J and clone size, whereas the DNA furnished D and trimming. Altogether 60,000 to 85,000 clones are present, around 87% being singletons, with the ten largest covering over 25%. V lost 3 bases and J lost 3; bases outside the gene matches: 10. Per the germline V gene, CDR1 is SGHTA and CDR2 is FQGNSA. This CDR3 is built from 17 residues. Sequenced material: peripheral blood. The receptor was derived from a woman of 80 years or more with active or convalescent COVID-19. V gene TRBV7-2 combines with J gene TRBJ2-3; 9 bases agree with TRBD2. CDR3 nucleotide sequence: TGTGCCAGCAGCTTTCCCAAGGGCGGGGGGGCTACAGATACGCAGTATTTT. Translated: CASSFPKGGGATDTQYF. The whole variable domain, filled in from reference TRBV7-2 and TRBJ2-3, reads GAGVSQSPSNKVTEKGKDVELRCDPISGHTALYWYRQSLGQGLEFLIYFQGNSAPDKSGLPSDRFSAERTGGSVSTLTIQRTQQEDSAVYLCASSFPKGGGATDTQYFGPGTRLTVL.